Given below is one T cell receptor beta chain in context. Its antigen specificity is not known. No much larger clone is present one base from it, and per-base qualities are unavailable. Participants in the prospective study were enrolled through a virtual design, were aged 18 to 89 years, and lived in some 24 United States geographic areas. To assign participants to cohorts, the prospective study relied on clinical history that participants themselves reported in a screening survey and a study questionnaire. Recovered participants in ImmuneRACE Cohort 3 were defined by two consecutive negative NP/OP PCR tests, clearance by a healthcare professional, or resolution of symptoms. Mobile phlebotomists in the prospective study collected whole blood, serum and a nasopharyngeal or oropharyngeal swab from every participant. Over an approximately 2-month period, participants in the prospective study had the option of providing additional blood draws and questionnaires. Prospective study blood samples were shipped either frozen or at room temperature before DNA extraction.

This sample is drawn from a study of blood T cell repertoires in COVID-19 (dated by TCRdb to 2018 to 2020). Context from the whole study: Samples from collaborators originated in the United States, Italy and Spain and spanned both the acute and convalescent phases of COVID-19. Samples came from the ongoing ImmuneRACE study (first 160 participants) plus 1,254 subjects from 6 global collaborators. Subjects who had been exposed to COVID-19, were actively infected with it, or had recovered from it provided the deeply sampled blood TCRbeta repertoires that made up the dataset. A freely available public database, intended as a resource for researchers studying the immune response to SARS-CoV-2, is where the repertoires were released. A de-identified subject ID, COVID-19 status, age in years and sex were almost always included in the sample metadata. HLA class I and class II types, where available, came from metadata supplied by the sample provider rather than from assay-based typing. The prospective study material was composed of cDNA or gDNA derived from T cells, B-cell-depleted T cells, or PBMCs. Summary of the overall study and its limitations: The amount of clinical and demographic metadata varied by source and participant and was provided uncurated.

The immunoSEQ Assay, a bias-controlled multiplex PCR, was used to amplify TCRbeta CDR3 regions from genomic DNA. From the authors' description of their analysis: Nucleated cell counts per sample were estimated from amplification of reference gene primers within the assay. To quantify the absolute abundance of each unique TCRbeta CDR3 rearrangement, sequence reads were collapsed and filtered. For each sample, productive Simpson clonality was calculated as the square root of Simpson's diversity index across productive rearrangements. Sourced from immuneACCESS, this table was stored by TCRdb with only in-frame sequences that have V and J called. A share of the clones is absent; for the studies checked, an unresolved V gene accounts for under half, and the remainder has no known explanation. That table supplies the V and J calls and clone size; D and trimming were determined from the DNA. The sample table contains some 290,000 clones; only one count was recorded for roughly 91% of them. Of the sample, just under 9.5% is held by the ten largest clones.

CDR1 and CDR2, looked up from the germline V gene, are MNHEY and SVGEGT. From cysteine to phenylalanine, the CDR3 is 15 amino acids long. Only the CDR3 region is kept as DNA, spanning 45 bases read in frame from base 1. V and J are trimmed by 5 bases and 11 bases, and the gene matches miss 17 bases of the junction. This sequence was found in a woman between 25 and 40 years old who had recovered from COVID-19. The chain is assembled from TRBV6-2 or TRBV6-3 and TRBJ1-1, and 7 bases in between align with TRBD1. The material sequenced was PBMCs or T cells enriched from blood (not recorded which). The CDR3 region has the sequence CASSRLPLEGAKAFF. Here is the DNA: TGTGCCAGCAGTCGGCTACCCCTGGAGGGGGCGAAGGCTTTCTTT.